One sample yielded the 20 T cell receptor beta chains listed below, sequenced in a study of cytomegalovirus exposure and HLA in healthy donors. The PCR employed 60 Vbeta primers together with 13 Jbeta primers. Clones were sequenced by immunoSEQ multiplex PCR, and TCRdb holds only the in-frame ones, with some missing. The sample features around 55,000 clones, with around 9% in its top ten. Input material: PBMCs. These receptors came from a man aged 50 to 59 in good health and CMV-seropositive.

This chain joins TRBV29-1 and TRBJ1-4, with D uncertain. Germline V gene sequence: CDR1 SQVTM, CDR2 ANQGSEA. Between the trimmed V and J ends, which lost 6 bases and 8 bases, there was a span of 16 bases. The CDR3 extends over 13 amino acids. CDR3 in DNA: TGCAGCGTGTTGGATAGCCTCGGGGAAAAACTGTTTTTT. This sequence encodes CSVLDSLGEKLFF.

V and J are TRBV4-1 and TRBJ1-6, with D possibly being TRBD1 (5 bases). V lost 4 bases to trimming and J lost 6 bases, with 25 bases between them. The CDR3 sequence is 19 residues long. CDR1 is MGHRA, CDR2 YSYEKL, per germline. The CDR3 sequence is CASSPRAGKVEYVNSPLHF. The CDR3, as DNA: TGCGCCAGCAGCCCCCGGGCAGGGAAGGTTGAATATGTTAATTCACCCCTCCACTTT.

The chain links TRBV6-6 to TRBJ1-5; TRBD1 matches at 8 bases. The CDR3 sequence is 16 residues long. Germline-derived CDR1 and CDR2 are MNHNY and SVGAGI (reference sequence). V dropped 4 bases and J dropped 0; count of bases not matched to a gene: 5. CDR3 nucleotide sequence: TGTGCCAGCAGTTCCAGGACAGGGAGTAGCAATCAGCCCCAGCATTTT. Its translation is CASSSRTGSSNQPQHF.

This chain joins TRBV7-9 and TRBJ2-3, with 10 bases identical to TRBD2. This CDR3 region has 17 residues. V was clipped by 5 bases and J by 2 bases; unmatched bases: 10. CDR1 and CDR2 from the germline V gene are SEHNR and FQNEAQ (reference sequence). CDR3 sequence (DNA): TGTGCCAGCAGCCGAGAATCTAGCGGGGGAGCCACAGATACGCAGTATTTT. The encoded protein is CASSRESSGGATDTQYF. The variable domain in full, completed from reference TRBV7-9 and TRBJ2-3, reads DTGVSQNPRHKITKRGQNVTFRCDPISEHNRLYWYRQTLGQGPEFLTYFQNEAQLEKSRLLSDRFSAERPKGSFSTLEIQRTEQGDSAMYLCASSRESSGGATDTQYFGPGTRLTVL.

The chain combines TRBV18 with TRBJ2-7; D might be TRBD1 (6 bases). Looked up from germline, CDR1 is KGHSH and CDR2 is LQKENI. CDR3 length: 11 amino acids. V dropped 6 bases and J dropped 6 bases, with 9 bases sitting between them. CDR3 nucleotide sequence: TGTGCCAGCTCGACAGGCTCCGAGCAGTACTTC. This codes for CASSTGSEQYF.

The J gene is TRBJ2-5, the V gene TRBV2; weak D call: TRBD2 (6 bases). This CDR3 has 12 residues. V was trimmed by 6 bases and J by 5 bases, leaving 10 bases between them. Germline CDR1 reads SNHLY; CDR2 reads FYNNEI. The CDR3 sequence is CASSRGGETQYF. The CDR3 region has the DNA TGTGCCAGCAGCCGGGGAGGCGAGACCCAGTACTTC.

To note about this clone: In the same sample, other DNA sequences code for this CDR3. V usage is TRBV7-9 and J usage is TRBJ2-3; 8 nucleotides line up with TRBD2. There are 16 residues in the CDR3. V trimming: 1 base; J trimming: 0 bases; junction bases outside the gene matches: 3. Germline V gene sequence: CDR1 SEHNR, CDR2 FQNEAQ (reference sequence). In DNA, the CDR3 is TGTGCCAGCAGCTTAGTTGCGGGGGGTAGCACAGATACGCAGTATTTT. The encoded protein is CASSLVAGGSTDTQYF.

The rearrangement links TRBV6-5 to TRBJ1-5, with D possibly matching TRBD1 (5 bases). Germline lookup yields CDR1 MNHEY and CDR2 SVGAGI. The CDR3 runs to 15 residues. V was pared by 2 bases and J by 6 bases, with 14 bases between. CDR3 sequence: CASSYTAGSGQPQHF. The DNA of the CDR3 is TGTGCCAGCAGTTACACGGCAGGGTCGGGTCAGCCCCAGCATTTT.

The chain joins TRBV4-2 to TRBJ2-2; 10 nucleotides agree with TRBD2. This CDR3 has 17 amino acids. The germline V gene encodes CDR1 LGHNA and CDR2 YNFKEQ. The ends lost 0 bases at V and 7 bases at J; junction bases unmatched: 8. The CDR3 sequence is CASSQEPSGSPSGELFF. The CDR3 region has the DNA TGTGCCAGCAGCCAAGAGCCTAGCGGGAGTCCTAGCGGGGAGCTGTTTTTT.

The J gene is TRBJ2-3, the V gene TRBV19; D possibly corresponds to TRBD2 (6 bases). V lost 4 bases and J 1 base, leaving 12 bases between the germline ends. Germline CDR1 LNHDA, CDR2 SQIVND (reference sequence). There are 15 residues in the CDR3. The CDR3 here is CASSKGGMGTDTQYF. The CDR3 nucleotides read TGTGCCAGTAGTAAGGGCGGGATGGGCACAGATACGCAGTATTTT.

The chain joins TRBV5-1 to TRBJ2-5; D ambiguous. V was pared by 4 bases and J by 4 bases, with 14 bases between. Germline CDR1 SGHRS, CDR2 YFSETQ. The CDR3 contains 14 residues. CDR3 sequence (DNA): TGCGCCAGCAGCCCCGGGTCTGGCTTAGAGACCCAGTACTTC. This encodes CASSPGSGLETQYF.

This chain joins TRBV4-2 and TRBJ2-7; 7 bases agree with TRBD1. The trim removed 1 base at V and 2 bases at J, leaving 8 bases unmatched. Germline V gives CDR1 LGHNA, CDR2 YNFKEQ. CDR3 length equals 16 residues. The CDR3 coding sequence is TGTGCCAGCAGCCAAGGAAGGACAGGAAGCGCCTACGAGCAGTACTTC. It codes for CASSQGRTGSAYEQYF.

Turning to this clone: An end of the junction differs from the germline gene, which may be a read error. This chain joins TRBV5-6 and TRBJ2-3; D remains ambiguous. Germline V gives CDR1 SGHDT, CDR2 YYEEEE. The CDR3 runs to 12 residues. The CDR3 DNA is TGTGCCAGCAGCTCTAACACAGATAAGCAGTATTTT. Amino acid sequence: CASSSNTDKQYF. The complete variable domain, with remaining parts taken from reference TRBV5-6 and TRBJ2-3, reads DAGVTQSPTHLIKTRGQQVTLRCSPKSGHDTVSWYQQALGQGPQFIFQYYEEEERQRGNFPDRFSGHQFPNYSSELNVNALLLGDSALYLCASSSNTDKQYFGPGTRLTVL.

The chain carries TRBV7-8 and TRBJ2-7, with 8 bases lining up with TRBD2. Germline V gives CDR1 SGHVS, CDR2 FQNEAQ. Losses at the gene ends were 5 bases for V and 5 bases for J; bases not matched to a gene: 5. The CDR3 has 13 residues. The CDR3, as DNA: TGTGCCAGCAGCCCGGCGGGGGGCAACGAGCAGTACTTC. Protein sequence: CASSPAGGNEQYF.

The V gene is TRBV29-1, the J gene TRBJ2-5, with 8 bases identical to TRBD2. The V segment lost 7 bases and the J segment 4 bases; nucleotides outside the gene matches: 5. This CDR3 has 12 amino acids. In germline, CDR1 is SQVTM, CDR2 ANQGSEA. For the CDR3, the DNA is TGCAGCGCGGGGGGGATGGGAGAGACCCAGTACTTC. Amino acids: CSAGGMGETQYF.

The chain recombines TRBV19 with TRBJ1-1; D possibly corresponds to TRBD1 (5 bases). Germline V CDR1 and CDR2: LNHDA, SQIVND (reference sequence). With 6 bases removed from V and 0 bases from J, the gap between germline ends came to 14 bases. The CDR3 sequence is 15 residues long. In nucleotides, the CDR3 is TGTGCCAGTAGAGTCTGGGGCCCCATGAACACTGAAGCTTTCTTT. The encoded protein is CASRVWGPMNTEAFF.

The gene calls are TRBV2 and TRBJ2-7; the match to TRBD2 covers 9 bases. The V segment lost 10 bases and the J segment 2 bases; nucleotides outside the gene matches: 9. Germline loops: CDR1 SNHLY, CDR2 FYNNEI. CDR3 length: 14 amino acids. In DNA, the CDR3 is TGTGCCACGGGCGGGAGGGAGGGAGCCTACGAGCAGTACTTC. It translates to CATGGREGAYEQYF.

This sequence joins TRBV4-3 and TRBJ2-5; 9 bases line up with TRBD2. Per the germline V gene, CDR1 is LGHNA and CDR2 is YSLEER. With 1 base clipped from V and 1 base from J, the junction kept 7 bases outside the gene matches. The CDR3 is made up of 17 amino acids. In DNA form, the CDR3 reads TGCGCCAGCAGCCAAGGGGGTAGCGGGAGCCTCCAAGAGACCCAGTACTTC. This translates into CASSQGGSGSLQETQYF.

The rearrangement joins TRBV4-2 to TRBJ2-2; 9 bases agree with TRBD2. Germline V gene lookup returns CDR1 LGHNA and CDR2 YNFKEQ. The ends lost 7 bases at V and 6 bases at J; junction bases unmatched: 9. This CDR3 spans 15 amino acids. The CDR3 DNA reads as TGTGCCAGCATGGGGGCGGGGGGGCAAGCCGGGGAGCTGTTTTTT. Protein product: CASMGAGGQAGELFF.

This chain joins TRBV11-2 and TRBJ2-7, with a possible D match to TRBD1 (5 bases). Germline loops: CDR1 SGHAT, CDR2 FQNNGV. Trimming took off 5 bases at V and 2 bases at J, with 16 bases between the two ends. The CDR3 totals 15 residues. The CDR3 loop is CASSASAGSTYEQYF. The CDR3 region has the DNA TGTGCCAGCAGCGCGAGTGCAGGGTCCACCTACGAGCAGTACTTC. Full variable domain (outside the CDR3, taken from reference TRBV11-2 and TRBJ2-7): EAGVAQSPRYKIIEKRQSVAFWCNPISGHATLYWYQQILGQGPKLLIQFQNNGVVDDSQLPKDRFSAERLKGVDSTLKIQPAKLEDSAVYLCASSASAGSTYEQYFGPGTRLTVT.